The T cell receptor (beta chain) described here comes from a study of CD4 T cells in relation to SARS-CoV-2 and coronaviruses. Study results and caveats: According to naive versus memory sequencing, detected responses are memory recall, not newly primed.

Per germline, CDR1 DFQATT and CDR2 SNEGSKA (reference sequence). The CDR3 runs to 10 residues. Unexposed donor CD4+ T cells date from 2011-2018, before the COVID-19 pandemic. On this clone itself: Its target is unknown.

Clones were sequenced by immunoSEQ multiplex PCR, and TCRdb holds only the in-frame ones, with some missing. Of about 59,000 clones listed, just over 85% are singletons. The chain carries TRBV20-1 and TRBJ2-7, with D uncertain. This sequence was found in a human donor in good health. The material sequenced was memory CD4+ T cells from PBMCs. CDR3 sequence: CRTSYSEQYF. CDR3 DNA sequence: TGCAGGACGTCGTACTCCGAGCAGTACTTC.